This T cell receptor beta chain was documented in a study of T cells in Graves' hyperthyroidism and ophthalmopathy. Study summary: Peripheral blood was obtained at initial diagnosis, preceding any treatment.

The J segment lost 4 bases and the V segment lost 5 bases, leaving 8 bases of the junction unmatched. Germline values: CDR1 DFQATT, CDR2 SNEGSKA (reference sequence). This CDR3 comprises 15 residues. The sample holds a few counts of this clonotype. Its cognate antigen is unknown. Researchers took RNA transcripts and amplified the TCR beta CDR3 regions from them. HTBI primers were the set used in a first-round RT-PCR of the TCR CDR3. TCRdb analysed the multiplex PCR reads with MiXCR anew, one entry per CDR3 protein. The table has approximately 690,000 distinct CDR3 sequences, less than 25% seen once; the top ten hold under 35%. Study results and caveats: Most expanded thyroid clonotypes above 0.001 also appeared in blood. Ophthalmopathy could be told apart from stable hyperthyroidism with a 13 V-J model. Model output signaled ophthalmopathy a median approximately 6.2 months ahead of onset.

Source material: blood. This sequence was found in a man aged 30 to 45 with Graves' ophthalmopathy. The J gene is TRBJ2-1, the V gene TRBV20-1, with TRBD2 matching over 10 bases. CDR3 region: CSAPALAGEYNEQFF. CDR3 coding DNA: TGCAGTGCTCCGGCGCTAGCGGGAGAGTACAATGAGCAGTTCTTC.